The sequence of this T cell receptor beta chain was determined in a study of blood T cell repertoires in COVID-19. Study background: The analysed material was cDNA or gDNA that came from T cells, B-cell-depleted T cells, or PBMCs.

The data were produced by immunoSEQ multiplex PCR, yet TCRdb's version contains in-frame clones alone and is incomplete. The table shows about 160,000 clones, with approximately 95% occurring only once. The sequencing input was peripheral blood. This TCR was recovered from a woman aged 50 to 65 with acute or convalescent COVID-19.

The CDR3 DNA sequence: TGTGCCAGCACCCGGACTAGCGGGACAGATACGCAGTATTTT. Its translation is CASTRTSGTDTQYF. The chain links TRBV9 to TRBJ2-3; 11 nucleotides agree with TRBD2. This CDR3 is built from 14 residues. Unmatched junction bases numbered 3, after V lost 6 bases and J lost 3 bases. In germline, CDR1 is SGDLS, CDR2 YYNGEE.